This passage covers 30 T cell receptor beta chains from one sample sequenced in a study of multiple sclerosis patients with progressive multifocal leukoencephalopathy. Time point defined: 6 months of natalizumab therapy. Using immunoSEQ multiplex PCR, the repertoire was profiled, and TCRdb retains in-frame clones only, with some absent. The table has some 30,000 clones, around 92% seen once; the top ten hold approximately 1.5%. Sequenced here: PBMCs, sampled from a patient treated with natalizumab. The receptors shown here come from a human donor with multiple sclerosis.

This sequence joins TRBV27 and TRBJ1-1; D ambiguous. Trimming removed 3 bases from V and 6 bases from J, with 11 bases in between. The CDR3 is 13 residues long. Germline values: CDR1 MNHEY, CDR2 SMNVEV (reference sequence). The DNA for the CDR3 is TGTGCCAGCAGTTTGGGTTCTCGGTCTGAAGCTTTCTTT. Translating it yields CASSLGSRSEAFF.

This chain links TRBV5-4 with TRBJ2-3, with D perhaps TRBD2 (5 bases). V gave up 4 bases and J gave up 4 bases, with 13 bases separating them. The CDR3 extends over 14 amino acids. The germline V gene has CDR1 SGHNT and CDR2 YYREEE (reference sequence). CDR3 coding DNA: TGTGCCAGCAGCCCCGAAGGGAGATCAGATACGCAGTATTTT. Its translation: CASSPEGRSDTQYF.

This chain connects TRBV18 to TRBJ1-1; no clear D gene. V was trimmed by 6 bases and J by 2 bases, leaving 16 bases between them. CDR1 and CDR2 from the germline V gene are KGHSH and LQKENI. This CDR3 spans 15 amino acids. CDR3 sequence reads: CASSSLSGVNTEAFF. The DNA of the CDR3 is TGTGCCAGCTCTTCTCTGTCCGGGGTTAACACTGAAGCTTTCTTT.

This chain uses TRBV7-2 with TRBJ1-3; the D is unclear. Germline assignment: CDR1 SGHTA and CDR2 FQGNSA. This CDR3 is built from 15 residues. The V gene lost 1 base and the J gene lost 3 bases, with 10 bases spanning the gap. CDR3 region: CASSLDRSLGNTIYF. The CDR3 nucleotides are TGTGCCAGCAGCTTAGACAGAAGTCTTGGAAACACCATATATTTT.

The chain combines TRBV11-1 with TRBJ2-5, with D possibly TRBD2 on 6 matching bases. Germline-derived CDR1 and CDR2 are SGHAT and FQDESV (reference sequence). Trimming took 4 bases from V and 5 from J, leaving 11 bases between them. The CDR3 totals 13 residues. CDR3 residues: CASSSREAETQYF. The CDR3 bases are TGTGCCAGCAGCTCCAGGGAGGCTGAGACCCAGTACTTC.

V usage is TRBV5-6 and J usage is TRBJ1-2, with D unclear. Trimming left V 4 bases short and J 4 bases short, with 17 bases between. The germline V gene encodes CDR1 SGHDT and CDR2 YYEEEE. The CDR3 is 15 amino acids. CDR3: CASSPTRFIGYGYTF. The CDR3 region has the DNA TGTGCCAGCAGCCCGACCCGGTTTATCGGCTATGGCTACACCTTC.

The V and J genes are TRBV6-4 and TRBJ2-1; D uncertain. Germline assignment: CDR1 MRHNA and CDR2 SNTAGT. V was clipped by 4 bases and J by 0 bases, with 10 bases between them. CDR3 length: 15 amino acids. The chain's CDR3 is CASSVAPSSYNEQFF. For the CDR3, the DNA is TGTGCCAGCAGTGTGGCCCCTAGCTCCTACAATGAGCAGTTCTTC.

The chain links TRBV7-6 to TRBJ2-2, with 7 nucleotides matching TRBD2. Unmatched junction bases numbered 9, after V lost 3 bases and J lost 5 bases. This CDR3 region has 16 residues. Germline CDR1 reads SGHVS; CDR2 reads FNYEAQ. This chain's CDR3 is CASSFFPSGATGELFF. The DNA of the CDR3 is TGTGCCAGCAGCTTTTTCCCTAGCGGAGCTACCGGGGAGCTGTTTTTT.

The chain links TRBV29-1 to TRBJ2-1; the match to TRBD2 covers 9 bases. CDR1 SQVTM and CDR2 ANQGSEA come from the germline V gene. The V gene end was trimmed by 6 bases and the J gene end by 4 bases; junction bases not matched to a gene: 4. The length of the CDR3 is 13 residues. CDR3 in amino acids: CSVKTSGYNEQFF. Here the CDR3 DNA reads TGCAGCGTAAAGACTAGCGGTTACAATGAGCAGTTCTTC.

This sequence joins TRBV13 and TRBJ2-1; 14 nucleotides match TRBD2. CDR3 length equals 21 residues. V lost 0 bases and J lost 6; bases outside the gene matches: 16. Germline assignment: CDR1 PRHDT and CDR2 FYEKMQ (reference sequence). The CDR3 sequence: CASSLGRYRIAGTSGSNEQFF. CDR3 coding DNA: TGTGCCAGCAGCTTAGGCCGTTATCGGATAGCCGGGACTAGCGGGAGCAATGAGCAGTTCTTC.

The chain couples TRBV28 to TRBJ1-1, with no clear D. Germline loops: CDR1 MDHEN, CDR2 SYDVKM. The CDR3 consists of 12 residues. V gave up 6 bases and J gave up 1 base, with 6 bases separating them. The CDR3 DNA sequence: TGTGCCAGCAGCGGATGGAACACTGAAGCTTTCTTT. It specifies CASSGWNTEAFF.

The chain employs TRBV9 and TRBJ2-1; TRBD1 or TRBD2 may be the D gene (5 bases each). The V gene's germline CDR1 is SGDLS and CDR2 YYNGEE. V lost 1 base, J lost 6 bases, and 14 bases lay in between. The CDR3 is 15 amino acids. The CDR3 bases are TGTGCCAGCAGCGTACAGGGAATGAGGGGCAATGAGCAGTTCTTC. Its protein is CASSVQGMRGNEQFF.

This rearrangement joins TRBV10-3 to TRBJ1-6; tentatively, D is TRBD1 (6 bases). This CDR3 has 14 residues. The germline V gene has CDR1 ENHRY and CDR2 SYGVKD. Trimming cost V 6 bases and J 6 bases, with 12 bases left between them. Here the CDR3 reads CAISEPGVNSPLHF. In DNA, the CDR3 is TGTGCCATCAGCGAACCAGGGGTTAATTCACCCCTCCACTTT.

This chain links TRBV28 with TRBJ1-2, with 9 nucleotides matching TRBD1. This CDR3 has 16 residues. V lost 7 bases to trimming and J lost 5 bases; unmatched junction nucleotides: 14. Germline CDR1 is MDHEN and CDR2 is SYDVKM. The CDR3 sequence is CASTSTGGQGPYGYTF. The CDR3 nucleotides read TGTGCCAGCACCAGTACTGGGGGACAGGGACCTTATGGCTACACCTTC.

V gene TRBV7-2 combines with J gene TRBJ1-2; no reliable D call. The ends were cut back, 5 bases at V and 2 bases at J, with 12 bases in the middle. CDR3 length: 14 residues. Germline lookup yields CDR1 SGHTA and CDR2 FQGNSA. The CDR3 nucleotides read TGTGCCAGCAGCGCCGAGACTGAGAACTATGGCTACACCTTC. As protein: CASSAETENYGYTF.

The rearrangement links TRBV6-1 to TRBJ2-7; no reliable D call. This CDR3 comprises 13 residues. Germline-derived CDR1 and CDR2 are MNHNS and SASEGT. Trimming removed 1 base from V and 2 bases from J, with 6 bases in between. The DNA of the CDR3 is TGTGCCAGCAGTGAAGTAGGACCCTACGAGCAGTACTTC. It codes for CASSEVGPYEQYF.

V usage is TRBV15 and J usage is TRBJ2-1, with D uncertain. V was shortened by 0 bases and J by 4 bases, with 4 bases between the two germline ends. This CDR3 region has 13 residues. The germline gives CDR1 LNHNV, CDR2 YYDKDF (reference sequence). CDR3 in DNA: TGTGCCACCAGCAGAGAGGGGTACAATGAGCAGTTCTTC. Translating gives CATSREGYNEQFF.

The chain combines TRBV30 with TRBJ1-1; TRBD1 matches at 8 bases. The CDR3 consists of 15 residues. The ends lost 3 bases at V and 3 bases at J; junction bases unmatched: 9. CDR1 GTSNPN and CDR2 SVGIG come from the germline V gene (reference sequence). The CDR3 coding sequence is TGTGCCTGGAGAGTTCCCCACAGGGGGTACACTGAAGCTTTCTTT. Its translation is CAWRVPHRGYTEAFF. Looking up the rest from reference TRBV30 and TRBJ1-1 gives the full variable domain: SQTIHQWPATLVQPVGSPLSLECTVEGTSNPNLYWYRQAAGRGLQLLFYSVGIGQISSEVPQNLSASRPQDRQFILSSKKLLLSDSGFYLCAWRVPHRGYTEAFFGQGTRLTVV.

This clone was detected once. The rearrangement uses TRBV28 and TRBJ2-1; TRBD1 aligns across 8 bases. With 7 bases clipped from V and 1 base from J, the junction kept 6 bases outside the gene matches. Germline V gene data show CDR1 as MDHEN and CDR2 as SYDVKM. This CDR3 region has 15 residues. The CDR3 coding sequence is TGTGCCAGCACCCGACAGGGGCCTTCCTACAATGAGCAGTTCTTC. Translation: CASTRQGPSYNEQFF.

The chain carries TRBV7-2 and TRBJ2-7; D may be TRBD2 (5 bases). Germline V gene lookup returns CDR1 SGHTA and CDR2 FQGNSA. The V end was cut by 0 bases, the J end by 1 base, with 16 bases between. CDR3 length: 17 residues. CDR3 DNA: TGTGCCAGCAGCTTAGCATCCTCATCTCGGGGATCCTACGAGCAGTACTTC. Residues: CASSLASSSRGSYEQYF.

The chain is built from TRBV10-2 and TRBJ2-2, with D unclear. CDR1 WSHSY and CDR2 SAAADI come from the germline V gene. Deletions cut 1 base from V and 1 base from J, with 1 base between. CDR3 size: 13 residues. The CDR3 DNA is TGCGCCAGCAGTGAGTGGAACACCGGGGAGCTGTTTTTT. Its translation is CASSEWNTGELFF.

The DNA for the CDR3 is TGTGCCAGCAGGTTTGGACTAGCGGAATCCTACGAGCAGTACTTC. Translation gives CASRFGLAESYEQYF. The rearrangement joins TRBV5-4 to TRBJ2-7; 10 nucleotides align to TRBD2. V lost 5 bases, J lost 1 base, and 6 bases stayed unmatched. CDR1 and CDR2 from the germline V gene are SGHNT and YYREEE (reference sequence). The CDR3 has 15 amino acids. Full variable domain (rest looked up from reference TRBV5-4 and TRBJ2-7): ETGVTQSPTHLIKTRGQQVTLRCSSQSGHNTVSWYQQALGQGPQFIFQYYREEENGRGNFPPRFSGLQFPNYSSELNVNALELDDSALYLCASRFGLAESYEQYFGPGTRLTVT.

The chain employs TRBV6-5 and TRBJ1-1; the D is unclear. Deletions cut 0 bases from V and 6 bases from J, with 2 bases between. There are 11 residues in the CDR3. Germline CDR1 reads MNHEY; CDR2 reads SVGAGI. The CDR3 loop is CASSYSSEAFF. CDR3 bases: TGTGCCAGCAGTTACTCCTCTGAAGCTTTCTTT.

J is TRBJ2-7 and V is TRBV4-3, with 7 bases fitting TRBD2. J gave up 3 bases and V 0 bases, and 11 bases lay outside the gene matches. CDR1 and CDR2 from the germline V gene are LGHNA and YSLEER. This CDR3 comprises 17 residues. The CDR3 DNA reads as TGCGCCAGCAGCCAAGAGGGTGACGGAGCGGGATACTACGAGCAGTACTTC. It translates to CASSQEGDGAGYYEQYF.

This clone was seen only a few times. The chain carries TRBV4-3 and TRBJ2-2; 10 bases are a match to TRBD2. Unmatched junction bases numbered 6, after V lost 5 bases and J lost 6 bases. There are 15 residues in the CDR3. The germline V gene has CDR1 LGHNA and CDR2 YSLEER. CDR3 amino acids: CASSGTSGRAGELFF. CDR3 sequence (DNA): TGCGCCAGCAGCGGAACGAGCGGGAGGGCCGGGGAGCTGTTTTTT.

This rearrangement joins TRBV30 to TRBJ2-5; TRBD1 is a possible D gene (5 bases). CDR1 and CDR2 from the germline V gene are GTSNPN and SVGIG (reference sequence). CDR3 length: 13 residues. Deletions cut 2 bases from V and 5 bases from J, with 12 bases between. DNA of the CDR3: TGTGCCTGGAGTCTCAAGGGGTCGGAGACCCAGTACTTC. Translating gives CAWSLKGSETQYF.

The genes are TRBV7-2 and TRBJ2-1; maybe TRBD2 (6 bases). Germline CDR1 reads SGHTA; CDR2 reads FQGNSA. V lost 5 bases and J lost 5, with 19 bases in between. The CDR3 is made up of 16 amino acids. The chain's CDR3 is CASSIRWASENNEQFF. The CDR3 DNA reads TGTGCCAGCAGCATCCGTTGGGCTAGCGAAAACAATGAGCAGTTCTTC.

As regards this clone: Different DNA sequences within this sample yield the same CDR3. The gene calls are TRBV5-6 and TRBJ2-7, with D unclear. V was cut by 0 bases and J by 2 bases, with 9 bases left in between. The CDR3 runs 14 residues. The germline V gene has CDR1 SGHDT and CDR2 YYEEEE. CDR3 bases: TGTGCCAGCAGCTTGGTTAAGAGGACCTACGAGCAGTACTTC. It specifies CASSLVKRTYEQYF.

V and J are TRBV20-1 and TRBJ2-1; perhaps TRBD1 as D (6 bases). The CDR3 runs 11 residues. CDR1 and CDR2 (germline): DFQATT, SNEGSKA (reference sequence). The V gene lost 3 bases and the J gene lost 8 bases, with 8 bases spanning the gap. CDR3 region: CSASKGDEQFF. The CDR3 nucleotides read TGCAGTGCTAGCAAGGGGGATGAGCAGTTCTTC.

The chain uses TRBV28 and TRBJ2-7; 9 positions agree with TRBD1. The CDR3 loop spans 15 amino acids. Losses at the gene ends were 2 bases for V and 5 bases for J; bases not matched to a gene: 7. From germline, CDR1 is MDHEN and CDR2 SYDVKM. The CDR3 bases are TGTGCCAGCAGTTTAGAGGAGGACAGGGGAAACGAGCAGTACTTC. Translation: CASSLEEDRGNEQYF. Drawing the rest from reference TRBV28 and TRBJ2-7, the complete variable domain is DVKVTQSSRYLVKRTGEKVFLECVQDMDHENMFWYRQDPGLGLRLIYFSYDVKMKEKGDIPEGYSVSREKKERFSLILESASTNQTSMYLCASSLEEDRGNEQYFGPGTRLTVT.